This T cell receptor beta chain was recovered during a study of beta chain features in type 1 diabetes. Study details: When patients were set against healthy donors, age, gender and cell yields were similar.

Researchers reported sorting CD4+ naive, central memory, regulatory and stem cell-like memory cells via CD45RO/CCR7/CD25/CD127/CD95/CD27. The authors reverse transcribed all of the isolated RNA, so sequencing captured expressed TCRB transcripts. Read counts averaged roughly 3.7 million for samples of naive, central memory and regulatory T cells. Method: immunoSEQ multiplex PCR; TCRdb's copy keeps in-frame clones and lacks some. Among about 220,000 clones, about a tenth were seen once, and the ten largest hold 1% to 1.5%. The V and J ends lost 4 bases and 0 bases respectively, with 13 bases between them. Germline V gene lookup returns CDR1 SGHNT and CDR2 YYREEE (reference sequence). This CDR3 region has 15 residues. This clone was counted a few times.

The V gene is TRBV5-4, the J gene TRBJ1-1; D unclear. The receptor's source is a man between 18 and 29 years old in good health. The specimen sequenced was central memory CD4+ T cells from blood. CDR3 sequence: CASSNPTEMNTEAFF. The CDR3 DNA reads as TGTGCCAGCAGCAACCCGACCGAGATGAACACTGAAGCTTTCTTT. Full variable domain (rest looked up from reference TRBV5-4 and TRBJ1-1): ETGVTQSPTHLIKTRGQQVTLRCSSQSGHNTVSWYQQALGQGPQFIFQYYREEENGRGNFPPRFSGLQFPNYSSELNVNALELDDSALYLCASSNPTEMNTEAFFGQGTRLTVV.